Below are 20 T cell receptor beta chains sequenced from a single sample in a study of cytomegalovirus exposure and HLA in healthy donors. Vbeta (60) and Jbeta (13) primers were used in the PCR. Clones were read by immunoSEQ multiplex PCR, and TCRdb kept only the in-frame ones, dropping some. The table has fewer than 250,000 clones, around four fifths seen once. The sample was PBMCs. The receptors derive from a woman in her 50s in good health and CMV-seropositive.

The chain joins TRBV5-1 to TRBJ2-1; 7 bases are shared with TRBD1. The junction had 8 bases not matched to a gene; V was cut back by 0 bases and J by 8 bases. Germline assignment: CDR1 SGHRS and CDR2 YFSETQ. CDR3 length: 15 residues. CDR3 region: CASSLGQGMTDEQFF. Here the CDR3 DNA reads TGCGCCAGCAGCTTGGGACAGGGTATGACGGATGAGCAGTTCTTC.

The V gene is TRBV19, the J gene TRBJ1-5, with D tentatively TRBD1 (5 bases). The V gene lost 8 bases and the J gene lost 2 bases, with 16 bases spanning the gap. CDR1 is LNHDA, CDR2 SQIVND, per germline (reference sequence). The CDR3 sequence is 15 residues long. The CDR3 protein is CASQSGGFGNQPQHF. For the CDR3, the DNA is TGTGCCAGTCAATCGGGGGGGTTTGGCAATCAGCCCCAGCATTTT.

The rearrangement uses TRBV6-1 and TRBJ1-5; TRBD1 aligns across 9 bases. Trimming cost V 5 bases and J 3 bases; bases outside gene matches: 5. This CDR3 has 15 residues. Germline V gives CDR1 MNHNS, CDR2 SASEGT. CDR3 DNA: TGTGCCAGCAGTCGTGACAGGGGGACCAATCAGCCCCAGCATTTT. The encoded protein is CASSRDRGTNQPQHF.

The chain's CDR3 is CASSSTLDTGRRSGNTIYF. The CDR3 DNA reads TGTGCCAGCAGCTCAACCCTGGACACAGGGCGACGCTCTGGAAACACCATATATTTT. The J gene is TRBJ1-3, the V gene TRBV7-9, with D maybe TRBD1 (6 bases). The CDR3 extends over 19 amino acids. Germline assignment: CDR1 SEHNR and CDR2 FQNEAQ (reference sequence). The V end was cut by 4 bases, the J end by 0 bases, with 22 bases between.

CDR3 amino acids: CASRPRTDTNTGELFF. The CDR3 nucleotides read TGTGCCAGCAGACCCCGGACGGACACGAACACCGGGGAGCTGTTTTTT. The chain carries TRBV4-2 and TRBJ2-2; maybe TRBD1 (5 bases). V was clipped by 6 bases and J by 0 bases, with 14 bases between them. This CDR3 comprises 16 residues. CDR1 and CDR2 (germline): LGHNA, YNFKEQ.

The chain recombines TRBV9 with TRBJ2-3; 16 positions agree with TRBD2. The CDR3 totals 21 residues. Germline CDR1 is SGDLS and CDR2 is YYNGEE. J was trimmed by 1 base and V by 3 bases; bases with no gene match: 14. The chain's CDR3 is CASSGQGLAGGFGERTDTQYF. The DNA for the CDR3 is TGTGCCAGCAGCGGACAGGGACTAGCGGGGGGGTTTGGGGAACGCACAGATACGCAGTATTTT.

The rearrangement uses TRBV2 and TRBJ2-5; the D gene is possibly TRBD1 (6 bases). The ends were cut back, 5 bases at V and 5 bases at J, with 12 bases in the middle. The CDR3 sequence is 13 residues long. Germline CDR1 is SNHLY and CDR2 is FYNNEI. The CDR3 nucleotides are TGTGCCAGCAGTTCTCAGGGGCTGGAGACCCAGTACTTC. Amino acids: CASSSQGLETQYF. The whole variable domain, remainder taken from reference TRBV2 and TRBJ2-5, is EPEVTQTPSHQVTQMGQEVILRCVPISNHLYFYWYRQILGQKVEFLVSFYNNEISEKSEIFDDQFSVERPDGSNFTLKIRSTKLEDSAMYFCASSSQGLETQYFGPGTRLLVL.

As for this clone: One end of the junction varies from germline; a read error may be responsible. This chain links TRBV7-9 with TRBJ1-5, with 7 bases matching TRBD1. CDR1 SEHNR and CDR2 FQNEAQ come from the germline V gene (reference sequence). The CDR3 sequence is 14 residues long. This CDR3 reads CSSSLDRLNQPQHF. In DNA, the CDR3 is TGTTCCAGCAGCTTGGACAGGCTAAATCAGCCCCAGCATTTT.

This chain links TRBV11-1 with TRBJ2-3; possibly TRBD2 for D (7 bases). Trimming removed 0 bases from V and 2 bases from J, with 9 bases in between. The germline CDR1 and CDR2 sequences are SGHAT and FQDESV (reference sequence). The CDR3 has 15 residues. The CDR3 DNA sequence: TGTGCCAGCAGCTTAGCGGGGGGGGCCACAGATACGCAGTATTTT. Translated, it gives CASSLAGGATDTQYF.

This clone was found once. As DNA, the CDR3 is TGTGCCAGCAGCCGTCTACTACAGGGGGCGTGGGAGACCCAGTACTTC. Translated: CASSRLLQGAWETQYF. V gene TRBV11-2 combines with J gene TRBJ2-5; 9 bases agree with TRBD1. The germline CDR1 and CDR2 sequences are SGHAT and FQNNGV. This CDR3 region has 16 residues. The V segment lost 5 bases and the J segment 5 bases; nucleotides outside the gene matches: 12.

The chain employs TRBV7-3 and TRBJ2-5; the match to TRBD2 covers 8 bases. CDR3 length: 16 residues. Germline lookup yields CDR1 SGHTA and CDR2 FQGTGA. Trimming removed 2 bases from V and 6 bases from J; junction bases left unmatched: 11. Here the CDR3 DNA reads TGTGCCAGCAGCTTAGGTGGGCTAGCGGGCCGTCAGACCCAGTACTTC. Amino acid sequence: CASSLGGLAGRQTQYF.

This chain connects TRBV6-5 to TRBJ1-2; 7 bases are shared with TRBD1. After removal of 10 bases from V and 11 bases from J, the junction contained 19 bases not matched to a gene. The CDR3 consists of 14 residues. Germline CDR1 reads MNHEY; CDR2 reads SVGAGI. CDR3 nucleotide sequence: TGTGCCACCCAAAGACAGGGAGTTTCTTTGGTGTACACCTTC. Translation gives CATQRQGVSLVYTF.

The rearrangement uses TRBV6-5 and TRBJ1-1; the D gene is possibly TRBD1 (5 bases). Trimming left V 4 bases short and J 12 bases short, with 18 bases between. This CDR3 region has 13 residues. The V gene's germline CDR1 is MNHEY and CDR2 SVGAGI. CDR3 region: CASSSPGRGRPFF. For the CDR3, the DNA is TGTGCCAGCAGTTCCCCCGGGAGGGGTAGGCCTTTCTTT.

This chain joins TRBV18 and TRBJ2-7, with 8 bases aligning to TRBD1. V was pared by 5 bases and J by 2 bases, with 8 bases of the junction left unmatched. This CDR3 comprises 15 residues. Germline V gene lookup returns CDR1 KGHSH and CDR2 LQKENI. This chain's CDR3 is CASSEGQGPPYEQYF. In DNA, the CDR3 is TGTGCCAGCTCAGAAGGACAGGGCCCCCCCTACGAGCAGTACTTC.

The chain has TRBV4-1 and TRBJ1-1; 7 bases map to TRBD1. CDR3 size: 13 residues. After removal of 4 bases from V and 4 bases from J, the junction contained 3 bases not matched to a gene. In germline, CDR1 is MGHRA, CDR2 YSYEKL. The CDR3 nucleotides read TGCGCCAGCAGCCTAGCAGGGGGCACTGAAGCTTTCTTT. Translation: CASSLAGGTEAFF.

This sequence joins TRBV18 and TRBJ2-5, with D maybe TRBD1 (5 bases). This CDR3 spans 13 amino acids. V lost 3 bases to trimming and J lost 3 bases, with 8 bases between them. CDR1 and CDR2 (germline): KGHSH, LQKENI. CDR3 sequence reads: CASSPGREETQYF. The DNA of the CDR3 is TGTGCCAGCTCACCGGGCAGGGAAGAGACCCAGTACTTC.

This clone was seen once. The chain recombines TRBV6-5 with TRBJ2-7, with D perhaps matching TRBD2 (5 bases). The CDR3 contains 15 residues. V was pared by 4 bases and J by 4 bases, with 17 bases between. Germline-derived CDR1 and CDR2 are MNHEY and SVGAGI. The CDR3 loop reads CASSSQGIGVYEQYF. The CDR3 DNA is TGTGCCAGCAGTTCCCAAGGAATCGGGGTTTACGAGCAGTACTTC.

The V call is TRBV7-9, the J call TRBJ2-1; a possible D gene is TRBD1 (5 bases). The ends were cut back, 2 bases at V and 7 bases at J, with 15 bases in the middle. Germline loops: CDR1 SEHNR, CDR2 FQNEAQ (reference sequence). The CDR3 is made up of 15 amino acids. CDR3 bases: TGTGCCAGCAGCTTAATAGGGGCCGGGTTTAATGAGCAGTTCTTC. Its protein product is CASSLIGAGFNEQFF.

This rearrangement joins TRBV5-1 to TRBJ1-4; 10 bases match TRBD1. The ends lost 6 bases at V and 5 bases at J; junction bases unmatched: 4. The CDR3 runs to 14 residues. Germline-derived CDR1 and CDR2 are SGHRS and YFSETQ. The CDR3 nucleotides are TGCGCCAGCACCGGGACAGGGGCAAATGAAAAACTGTTTTTT. Its translation: CASTGTGANEKLFF.

Only a few counts were recorded for this clone. The V gene is TRBV19, the J gene TRBJ1-1, with D uncertain. This CDR3 spans 14 amino acids. The V end was cut by 3 bases, the J end by 0 bases, with 8 bases between. In germline, CDR1 is LNHDA, CDR2 SQIVND (reference sequence). CDR3 sequence reads: CASSMVSMNTEAFF. The CDR3, as DNA: TGTGCCAGTAGTATGGTCTCTATGAACACTGAAGCTTTCTTT.